This TCR beta chain originates from a study of OX40 agonist ivuxolimab in advanced cancers. Germline V gene sequence: CDR1 SNHLY, CDR2 FYNNEI. Trimming stripped 0 bases from V and 5 bases from J, with 19 bases between. The CDR3 totals 18 residues. Measured with immunoSEQ multiplex PCR; TCRdb has only the in-frame clones, and not every one. The sample has 84,000 or so clones, roughly 90% seen once. The rearrangement uses TRBV2 and TRBJ2-2; D not certain. The source was CD4+ or CD8+ T cells sorted from blood, collected in a trial of the OX40 agonist ivuxolimab. The TCR sequence derives from an adult with an advanced solid tumor such as melanoma, head and neck, liver or kidney cancer. CDR3 in amino acids: CASSEALPLGSPTGELFF. In DNA, the CDR3 is TGTGCCAGCAGTGAAGCGCTCCCTTTGGGCAGCCCAACCGGGGAGCTGTTTTTT.